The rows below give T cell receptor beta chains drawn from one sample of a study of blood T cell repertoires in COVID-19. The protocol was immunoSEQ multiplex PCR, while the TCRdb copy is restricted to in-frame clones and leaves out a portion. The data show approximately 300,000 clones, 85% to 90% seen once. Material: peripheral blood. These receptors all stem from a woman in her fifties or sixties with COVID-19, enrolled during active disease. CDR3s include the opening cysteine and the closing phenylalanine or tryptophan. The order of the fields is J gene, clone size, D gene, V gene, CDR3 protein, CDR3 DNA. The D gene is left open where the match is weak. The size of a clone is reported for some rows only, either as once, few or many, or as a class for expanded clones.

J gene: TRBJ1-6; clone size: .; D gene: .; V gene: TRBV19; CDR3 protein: CASSIWPGDPLHF; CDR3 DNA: TGTGCCAGTAGTATATGGCCCGGAGATCCCCTCCACTTT
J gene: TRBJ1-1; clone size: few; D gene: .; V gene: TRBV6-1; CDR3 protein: CASREGSGNTEAFF; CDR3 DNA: TGTGCCAGCAGGGAAGGTTCGGGTAACACTGAAGCTTTCTTT
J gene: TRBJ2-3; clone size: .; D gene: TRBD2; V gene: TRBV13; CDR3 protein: CASSPVAGATDTQYF; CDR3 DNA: TGTGCCAGCAGCCCCGTAGCGGGAGCCACAGATACGCAGTATTTT
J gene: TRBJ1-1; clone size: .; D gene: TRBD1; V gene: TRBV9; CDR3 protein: CASSVAGTGGDGNTEAFF; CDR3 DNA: TGTGCCAGCAGCGTAGCCGGGACAGGGGGCGACGGGAACACTGAAGCTTTCTTT
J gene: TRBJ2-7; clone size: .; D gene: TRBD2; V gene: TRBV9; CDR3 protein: CASSVDGGGGPYEQYF; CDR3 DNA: TGTGCCAGCAGCGTAGATGGGGGGGGAGGTCCCTACGAGCAGTACTTC
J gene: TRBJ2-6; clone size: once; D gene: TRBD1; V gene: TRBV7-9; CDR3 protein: CASSPTGFPSGANVLTF; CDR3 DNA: TGTGCCAGCAGCCCGACAGGGTTCCCCTCTGGGGCCAACGTCCTGACTTTC
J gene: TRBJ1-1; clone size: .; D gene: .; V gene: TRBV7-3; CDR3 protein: CASSLIGVTEAFF; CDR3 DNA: TGTGCCAGCAGCCTGATTGGAGTCACTGAAGCTTTCTTT
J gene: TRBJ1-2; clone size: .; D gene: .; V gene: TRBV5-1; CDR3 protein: CASSLAEVVHGYTF; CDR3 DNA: TGCGCCAGCAGCTTGGCCGAGGTTGTCCATGGCTACACCTTC
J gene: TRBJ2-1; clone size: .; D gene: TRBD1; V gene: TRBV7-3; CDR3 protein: CASSLGTGGPYNEQFF; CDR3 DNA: TGTGCCAGCAGCTTAGGGACAGGGGGCCCCTACAATGAGCAGTTCTTC
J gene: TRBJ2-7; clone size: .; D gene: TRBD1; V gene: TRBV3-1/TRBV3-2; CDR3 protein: CASSPQGGRYEQYF; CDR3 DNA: TGTGCCAGCAGCCCCCAAGGGGGCCGTTACGAGCAGTACTTC
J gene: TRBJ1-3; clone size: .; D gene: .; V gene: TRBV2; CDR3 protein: CATSSGGYGNTIYF; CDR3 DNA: TGTGCCACCTCATCAGGCGGGTATGGAAACACCATATATTTT
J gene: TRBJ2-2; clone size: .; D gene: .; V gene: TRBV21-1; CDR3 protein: CASTPRGDSLTTGELFF; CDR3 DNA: TGTGCCAGCACGCCAAGGGGGGACAGCCTTACCACCGGGGAGCTGTTTTTT
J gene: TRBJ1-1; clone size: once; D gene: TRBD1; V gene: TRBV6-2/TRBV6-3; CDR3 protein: CASSWDRSTEAFF; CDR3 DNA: TGTGCCAGCAGCTGGGACAGATCAACTGAAGCTTTCTTT
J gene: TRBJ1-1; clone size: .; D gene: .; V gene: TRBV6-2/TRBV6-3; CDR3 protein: CASSYPPRLNTEAFF; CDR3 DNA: TGTGCCAGCAGTTACCCCCCCCGACTTAACACTGAAGCTTTCTTT
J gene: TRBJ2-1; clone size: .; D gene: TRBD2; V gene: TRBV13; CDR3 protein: CASSKGGLAQIDEQFF; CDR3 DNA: TGTGCCAGCAGCAAAGGGGGACTAGCTCAAATCGATGAGCAGTTCTTC
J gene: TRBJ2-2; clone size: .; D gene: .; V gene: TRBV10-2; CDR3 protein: CASQLIPRTGELFF; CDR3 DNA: TGCGCCAGCCAACTTATCCCGCGCACCGGGGAGCTGTTTTTT
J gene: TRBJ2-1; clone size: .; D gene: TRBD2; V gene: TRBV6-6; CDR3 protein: CASTSGTSGSKMGQFF; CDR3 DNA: TGTGCCAGCACCTCGGGGACTAGCGGGAGCAAAATGGGGCAGTTCTTC
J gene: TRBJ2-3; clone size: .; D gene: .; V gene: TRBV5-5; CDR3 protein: CASSPLGVTDTQYF; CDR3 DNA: TGTGCCAGCAGCCCGCTCGGGGTCACAGATACGCAGTATTTT
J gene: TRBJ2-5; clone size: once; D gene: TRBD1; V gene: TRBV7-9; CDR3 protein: CASSLMGTGGVKTQYF; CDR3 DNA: TGTGCCAGCAGCTTAATGGGCACAGGGGGCGTTAAGACCCAGTACTTC
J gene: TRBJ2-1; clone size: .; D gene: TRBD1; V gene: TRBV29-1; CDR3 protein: CSVRKDRQGRDYEQFF; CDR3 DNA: TGCAGCGTCCGCAAGGACCGACAGGGTCGGGATTATGAGCAGTTCTTC
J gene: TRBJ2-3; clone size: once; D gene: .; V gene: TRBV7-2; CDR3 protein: CASSAGPRGTDTQYF; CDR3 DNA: TGTGCCAGCAGCGCGGGACCTAGGGGCACAGATACGCAGTATTTT
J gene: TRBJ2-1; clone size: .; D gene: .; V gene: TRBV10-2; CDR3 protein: CASSEMSSYNEQFF; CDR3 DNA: TGCGCCAGCAGTGAGATGAGCTCCTACAATGAGCAGTTCTTC
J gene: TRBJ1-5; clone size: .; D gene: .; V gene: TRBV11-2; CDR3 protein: CASSSWGAGGNQPQHF; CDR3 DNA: TGTGCCAGCAGCTCTTGGGGGGCGGGAGGTAATCAGCCCCAGCATTTT
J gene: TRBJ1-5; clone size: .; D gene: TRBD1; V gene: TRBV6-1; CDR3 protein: CASSERVGQDNQPQHF; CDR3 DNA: TGTGCCAGCAGTGAAAGAGTAGGACAGGACAATCAGCCCCAGCATTTT
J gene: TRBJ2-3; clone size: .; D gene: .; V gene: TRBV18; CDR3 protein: CASSPSPLGGDTQYF; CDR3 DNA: TGTGCCAGCTCACCTTCCCCCTTAGGGGGAGATACGCAGTATTTT
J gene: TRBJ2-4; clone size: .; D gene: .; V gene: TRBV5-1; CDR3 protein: CASSLHSGVGNIQYF; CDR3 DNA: TGCGCCAGCAGCTTACATTCGGGGGTTGGGAACATTCAGTACTTC
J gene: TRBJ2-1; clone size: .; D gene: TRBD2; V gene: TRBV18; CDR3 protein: CASSPWTSGDYNEQFF; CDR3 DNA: TGTGCCAGCTCACCTTGGACTAGCGGAGACTACAATGAGCAGTTCTTC
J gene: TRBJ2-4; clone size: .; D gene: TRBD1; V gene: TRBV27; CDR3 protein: CASSQLTTPGQGENIQYF; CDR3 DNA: TGTGCCAGTTCACAATTGACTACGCCGGGACAGGGCGAAAACATTCAGTACTTC
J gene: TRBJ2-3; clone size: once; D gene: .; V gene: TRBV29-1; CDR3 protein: CSVEDSSTDTQYF; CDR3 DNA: TGCAGCGTTGAGGACAGTAGCACAGATACGCAGTATTTT
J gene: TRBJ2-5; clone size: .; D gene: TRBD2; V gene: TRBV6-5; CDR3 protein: CASNLLAGQETQYF; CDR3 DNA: TGTGCCAGCAATCTCTTAGCGGGCCAAGAGACCCAGTACTTC
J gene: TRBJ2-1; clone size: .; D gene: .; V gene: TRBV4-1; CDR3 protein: CASSQDSDYGEFF; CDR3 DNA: TGCGCCAGCAGCCAAGACTCGGACTACGGGGAGTTCTTC
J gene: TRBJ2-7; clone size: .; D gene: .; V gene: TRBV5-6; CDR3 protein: CASSRDSRSYEQYF; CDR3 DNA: TGTGCCAGCAGTCGGGACTCGCGCTCCTACGAGCAGTACTTC
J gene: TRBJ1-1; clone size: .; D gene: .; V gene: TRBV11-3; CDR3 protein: CASSLQGRAFF; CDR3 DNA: TGTGCCAGCAGCTTACAGGGCCGTGCTTTCTTT
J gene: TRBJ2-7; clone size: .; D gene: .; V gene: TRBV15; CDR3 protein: CATSRDRGYEQYF; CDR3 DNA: TGTGCCACCAGCAGAGACCGGGGGTACGAGCAGTACTTC
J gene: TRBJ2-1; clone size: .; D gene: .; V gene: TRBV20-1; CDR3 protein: CSASRNEQFF; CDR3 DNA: TGCAGTGCATCGCGGAATGAGCAGTTCTTC
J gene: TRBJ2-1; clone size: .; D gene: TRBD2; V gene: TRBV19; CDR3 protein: CASDPGLAGVGSYNEQFF; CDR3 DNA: TGTGCCAGTGATCCGGGACTAGCGGGAGTTGGTTCCTACAATGAGCAGTTCTTC
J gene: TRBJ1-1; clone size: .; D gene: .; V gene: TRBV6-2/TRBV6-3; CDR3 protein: CASSYVKGIMNTEAFF; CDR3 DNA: TGTGCCAGCAGTTACGTTAAGGGGATCATGAACACTGAAGCTTTCTTT
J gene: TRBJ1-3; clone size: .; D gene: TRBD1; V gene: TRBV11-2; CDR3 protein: CATRQGSSGNTIYF; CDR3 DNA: TGTGCCACTAGACAGGGAAGCTCTGGAAACACCATATATTTT
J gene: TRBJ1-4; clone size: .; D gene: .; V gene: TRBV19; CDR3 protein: CASSIRGSSEKLFF; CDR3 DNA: TGTGCCAGTAGTATTAGGGGCTCGAGTGAAAAACTGTTTTTT
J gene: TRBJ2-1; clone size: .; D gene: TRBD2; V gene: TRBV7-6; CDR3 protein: CASRSQYGGGDEQFF; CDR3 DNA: TGTGCCAGCAGGTCCCAATACGGGGGAGGGGATGAGCAGTTCTTC
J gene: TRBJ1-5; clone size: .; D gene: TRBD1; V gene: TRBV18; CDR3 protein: CASSPGGGHQPQHF; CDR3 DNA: TGTGCCAGCTCACCAGGAGGGGGCCATCAGCCCCAGCATTTT
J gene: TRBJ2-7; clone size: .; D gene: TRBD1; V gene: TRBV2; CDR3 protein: CASSLPTGTGENSYEQYF; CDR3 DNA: TGTGCCAGCAGCCTACCCACGGGGACAGGGGAGAACTCCTACGAGCAGTACTTC
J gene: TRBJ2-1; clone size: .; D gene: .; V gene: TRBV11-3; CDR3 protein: CASSLTTAYYNEQFF; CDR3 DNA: TGTGCCAGCAGCTTAACTACGGCTTACTACAATGAGCAGTTCTTC
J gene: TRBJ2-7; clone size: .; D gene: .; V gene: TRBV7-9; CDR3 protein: CASSFLDRPYEQYF; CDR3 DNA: TGTGCCAGCAGCTTCCTGGACAGACCATACGAGCAGTACTTC
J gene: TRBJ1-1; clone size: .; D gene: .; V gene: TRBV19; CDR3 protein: CASQRRAGQFAAFF; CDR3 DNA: TGTGCCAGTCAACGGAGGGCAGGGCAATTTGCGGCTTTCTTT
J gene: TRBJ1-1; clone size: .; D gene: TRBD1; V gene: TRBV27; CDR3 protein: CASSFWGTDKNTEAFF; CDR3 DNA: TGTGCCAGCAGTTTCTGGGGGACAGACAAGAACACTGAAGCTTTCTTT
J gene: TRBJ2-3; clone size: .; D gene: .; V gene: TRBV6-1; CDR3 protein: CASSARSMRGGTDTQYF; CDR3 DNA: TGTGCCAGCAGTGCGCGTTCTATGCGGGGTGGCACAGATACGCAGTATTTT
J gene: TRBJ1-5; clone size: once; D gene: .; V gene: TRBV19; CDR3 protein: CASSSSVYQPQHF; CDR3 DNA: TGTGCCAGTAGTTCCTCAGTTTATCAGCCCCAGCATTTT
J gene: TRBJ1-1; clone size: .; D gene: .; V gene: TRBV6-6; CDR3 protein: CASSYPPGGMNTEAFF; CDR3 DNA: TGTGCCAGCAGTTACCCGCCGGGGGGAATGAACACTGAAGCTTTCTTT
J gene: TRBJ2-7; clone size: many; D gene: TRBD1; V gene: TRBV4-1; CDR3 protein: CASSQSDRGSYEQYF; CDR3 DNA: TGCGCCAGCAGCCAATCCGACAGGGGCTCCTACGAGCAGTACTTC